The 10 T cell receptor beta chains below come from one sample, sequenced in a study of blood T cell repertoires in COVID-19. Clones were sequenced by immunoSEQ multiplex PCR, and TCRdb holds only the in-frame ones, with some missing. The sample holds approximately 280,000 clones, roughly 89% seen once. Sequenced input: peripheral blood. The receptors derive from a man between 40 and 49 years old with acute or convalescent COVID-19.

CDR3 DNA sequence: TGCGCCAGCAGCTTGCCGGGAAACACTGAAGCTTTCTTT. This sequence encodes CASSLPGNTEAFF. The chain joins TRBV5-1 to TRBJ1-1; D is unresolved. Germline lookup yields CDR1 SGHRS and CDR2 YFSETQ. CDR3 length: 13 residues. Deletions cut 1 base from V and 2 bases from J, with 6 bases between.

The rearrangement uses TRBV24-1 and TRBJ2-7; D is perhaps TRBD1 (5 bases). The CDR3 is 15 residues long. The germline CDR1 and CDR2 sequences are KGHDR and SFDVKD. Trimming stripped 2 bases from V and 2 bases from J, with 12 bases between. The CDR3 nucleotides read TGTGCCACCAGTGATTCGGCAGGGAACCCCTACGAGCAGTACTTC. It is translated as CATSDSAGNPYEQYF.

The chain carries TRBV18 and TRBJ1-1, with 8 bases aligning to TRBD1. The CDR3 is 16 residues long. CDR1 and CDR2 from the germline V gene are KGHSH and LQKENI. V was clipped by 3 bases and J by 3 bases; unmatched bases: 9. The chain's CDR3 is CASSPTGVLEDTEAFF. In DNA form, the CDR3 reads TGTGCCAGCTCACCGACAGGGGTTCTTGAGGACACTGAAGCTTTCTTT.

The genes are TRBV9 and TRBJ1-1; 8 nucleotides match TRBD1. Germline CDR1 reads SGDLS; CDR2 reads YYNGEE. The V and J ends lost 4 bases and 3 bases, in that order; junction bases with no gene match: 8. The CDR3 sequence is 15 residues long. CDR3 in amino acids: CASSPGQGRYTEAFF. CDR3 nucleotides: TGTGCCAGCAGCCCAGGACAGGGACGGTACACTGAAGCTTTCTTT.

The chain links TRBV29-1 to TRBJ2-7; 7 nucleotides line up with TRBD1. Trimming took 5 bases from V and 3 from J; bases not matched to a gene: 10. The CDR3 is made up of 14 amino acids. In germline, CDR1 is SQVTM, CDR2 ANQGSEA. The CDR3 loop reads CSVSEDRSVYEQYF. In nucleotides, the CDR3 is TGCAGCGTTTCCGAGGACAGGAGTGTCTACGAGCAGTACTTC.

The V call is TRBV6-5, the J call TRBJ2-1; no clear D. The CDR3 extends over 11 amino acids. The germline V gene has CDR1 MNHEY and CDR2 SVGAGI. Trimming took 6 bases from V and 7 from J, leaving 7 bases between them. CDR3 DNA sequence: TGTGCCAGCAGCCAAACAAATGAGCAGTTCTTC. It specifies CASSQTNEQFF.

This CDR3 reads CASSPDRGAPGAFF. Here the CDR3 DNA reads TGTGCCAGCTCACCGGACAGGGGGGCCCCTGGGGCTTTCTTT. This rearrangement joins TRBV18 to TRBJ1-1, with TRBD1 matching over 10 bases. Trimming at V came to 3 bases and at J to 11 bases, leaving 9 bases not matched to a gene. Germline CDR1 and CDR2: KGHSH and LQKENI. The CDR3 loop spans 14 amino acids.

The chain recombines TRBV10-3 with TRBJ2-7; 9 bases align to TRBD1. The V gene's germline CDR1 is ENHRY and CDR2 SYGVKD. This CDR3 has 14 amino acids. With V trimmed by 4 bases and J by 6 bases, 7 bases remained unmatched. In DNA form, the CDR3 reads TGTGCCATCAGTGCCCGGACAGGGGCGGCCGAGCAGTACTTC. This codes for CAISARTGAAEQYF.

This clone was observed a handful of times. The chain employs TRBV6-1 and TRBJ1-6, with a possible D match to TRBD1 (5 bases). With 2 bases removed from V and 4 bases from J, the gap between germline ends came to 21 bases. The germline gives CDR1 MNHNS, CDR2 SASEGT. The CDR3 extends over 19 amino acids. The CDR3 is CASSERGSDYLAYNSPLHF. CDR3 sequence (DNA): TGTGCCAGCAGTGAAAGGGGTTCGGACTATTTAGCTTATAATTCACCCCTCCACTTT.

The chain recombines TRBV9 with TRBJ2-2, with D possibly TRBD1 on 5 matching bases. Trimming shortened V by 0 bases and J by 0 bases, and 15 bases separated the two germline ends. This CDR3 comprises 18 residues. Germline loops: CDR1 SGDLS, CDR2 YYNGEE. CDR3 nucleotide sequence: TGTGCCAGCAGCGTAGGGGGCCCAAAAAACGCGAACACCGGGGAGCTGTTTTTT. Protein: CASSVGGPKNANTGELFF.